Listed below are T cell receptor beta chains from one sample, sequenced in a study of cytomegalovirus exposure and HLA in healthy donors. Assay used: immunoSEQ multiplex PCR; TCRdb lists only in-frame clones, some missing. The sample lists around 300,000 clones; around 90% were seen once. Sample: PBMCs. Receptor source: a man aged 25 to 40 in good health and CMV-seronegative. Both conserved end residues are part of each CDR3. A D gene is named only where the DNA matches it firmly. The listing skips clone size in some rows; elsewhere it reads once, few, many or a size class.

j_call: TRBJ2-1
v_call: TRBV7-2
clone_size: .
d_call: .
cdr3_aa: CASKWADMYNEQFF
cdr3_nt: TGTGCCAGCAAGTGGGCGGACATGTACAATGAGCAGTTCTTC

j_call: TRBJ2-2
v_call: TRBV10-2
clone_size: .
d_call: .
cdr3_aa: CASSDRGTGELFF
cdr3_nt: TGCGCCAGCAGTGATAGGGGCACCGGGGAGCTGTTTTTT

j_call: TRBJ1-5
v_call: TRBV19
clone_size: few
d_call: TRBD1
cdr3_aa: CASRRYAGGQPQHF
cdr3_nt: TGTGCCAGTAGAAGGTACGCAGGGGGTCAGCCCCAGCATTTT

j_call: TRBJ1-2
v_call: TRBV18
clone_size: .
d_call: TRBD1
cdr3_aa: CASSAGTGIYGYTF
cdr3_nt: TGTGCCAGCTCGGCCGGGACAGGGATCTATGGCTACACCTTC

j_call: TRBJ1-5
v_call: TRBV18
clone_size: .
d_call: TRBD1
cdr3_aa: CASSPGTGVPSAQHF
cdr3_nt: TGTGCCAGCTCGCCTGGGACAGGGGTACCATCAGCCCAGCATTTT

j_call: TRBJ2-7
v_call: TRBV29-1
clone_size: .
d_call: .
cdr3_aa: CSGGQTYEQYF
cdr3_nt: TGCAGCGGAGGACAGACCTACGAGCAGTACTTC

j_call: TRBJ2-7
v_call: TRBV2
clone_size: .
d_call: .
cdr3_aa: CASSDPGLVSYEQYF
cdr3_nt: TGTGCCAGCAGTGACCCGGGACTGGTCTCCTACGAGCAGTACTTC

j_call: TRBJ2-5
v_call: TRBV2
clone_size: .
d_call: TRBD2
cdr3_aa: CASSGDSAGGTHQETQYF
cdr3_nt: TGTGCCAGCAGTGGTGATTCGGCGGGGGGCACTCATCAAGAGACCCAGTACTTC

j_call: TRBJ2-3
v_call: TRBV7-9
clone_size: once
d_call: TRBD2
cdr3_aa: CASSYPLLAGGTDTQYF
cdr3_nt: TGTGCCAGCAGCTACCCCCTTCTAGCGGGGGGGACAGATACGCAGTATTTT

j_call: TRBJ2-6
v_call: TRBV19
clone_size: .
d_call: .
cdr3_aa: CASNPVVSSGANVLTF
cdr3_nt: TGTGCCAGTAATCCAGTCGTAAGCTCTGGGGCCAACGTCCTGACTTTC

j_call: TRBJ2-7
v_call: TRBV7-2
clone_size: .
d_call: TRBD1
cdr3_aa: CASSRQGRPSYEQYF
cdr3_nt: TGTGCCAGCAGCCGACAGGGAAGGCCCTCCTACGAGCAGTACTTC

j_call: TRBJ2-7
v_call: TRBV23-1
clone_size: .
d_call: .
cdr3_aa: CASTSPRDNSYEQYF
cdr3_nt: TGCGCCAGTACAAGTCCCCGGGACAACTCCTACGAGCAGTACTTC

j_call: TRBJ1-5
v_call: TRBV6-5
clone_size: .
d_call: .
cdr3_aa: CASSYLGSGQPQHF
cdr3_nt: TGTGCCAGCAGTTACTTAGGATCGGGTCAGCCCCAGCATTTT

j_call: TRBJ1-2
v_call: TRBV4-3
clone_size: .
d_call: .
cdr3_aa: CASSQASGANYGYTF
cdr3_nt: TGCGCCAGCAGCCAAGCTTCAGGGGCTAACTATGGCTACACCTTC

j_call: TRBJ2-7
v_call: TRBV19
clone_size: .
d_call: .
cdr3_aa: CASSIGTYYEQYF
cdr3_nt: TGTGCCAGTAGTATTGGGACATACTACGAGCAGTACTTC

j_call: TRBJ2-7
v_call: TRBV2
clone_size: .
d_call: .
cdr3_aa: CASGGAFYEQYF
cdr3_nt: TGTGCCAGCGGGGGGGCATTCTACGAGCAGTACTTC

j_call: TRBJ2-3
v_call: TRBV11-2
clone_size: .
d_call: TRBD1
cdr3_aa: CASSRRDRGWGTDTQYF
cdr3_nt: TGTGCCAGCAGCCGCCGGGACAGGGGGTGGGGCACAGATACGCAGTATTTT

j_call: TRBJ2-3
v_call: TRBV2
clone_size: .
d_call: TRBD1
cdr3_aa: CASSRQGADTQYF
cdr3_nt: TGTGCCAGCAGTCGACAGGGGGCAGATACGCAGTATTTT

j_call: TRBJ2-2
v_call: TRBV5-6
clone_size: once
d_call: .
cdr3_aa: CASSFLPFGTGELFF
cdr3_nt: TGTGCCAGCAGCTTTCTCCCCTTCGGGACCGGGGAGCTGTTTTTT

j_call: TRBJ2-1
v_call: TRBV7-6
clone_size: .
d_call: TRBD1
cdr3_aa: CASSFRQGGSYNEQFF
cdr3_nt: TGTGCCAGCAGCTTCAGACAGGGTGGGTCCTACAATGAGCAGTTCTTC

j_call: TRBJ1-4
v_call: TRBV28
clone_size: few
d_call: .
cdr3_aa: CASSFAGLNEKLFF
cdr3_nt: TGTGCCAGCAGTTTCGCAGGACTTAATGAAAAACTGTTTTTT

j_call: TRBJ1-2
v_call: TRBV7-9
clone_size: .
d_call: .
cdr3_aa: CASSPIPHRTEDGYTF
cdr3_nt: TGTGCCAGCAGCCCCATTCCCCACCGGACAGAGGATGGCTACACCTTC

j_call: TRBJ1-1
v_call: TRBV29-1
clone_size: .
d_call: .
cdr3_aa: CSVPSWGPGTEAFF
cdr3_nt: TGCAGCGTACCTAGTTGGGGCCCTGGGACTGAAGCTTTCTTT

j_call: TRBJ2-1
v_call: TRBV11-3
clone_size: .
d_call: .
cdr3_aa: CASSSSVSPYNEQFF
cdr3_nt: TGTGCCAGCAGCTCTAGCGTTTCACCCTACAATGAGCAGTTCTTC

j_call: TRBJ2-7
v_call: TRBV9
clone_size: .
d_call: .
cdr3_aa: CASSVVGRGEQYF
cdr3_nt: TGTGCCAGCAGCGTAGTGGGCAGGGGAGAGCAGTACTTC

j_call: TRBJ2-3
v_call: TRBV11-2
clone_size: .
d_call: .
cdr3_aa: CASSLDPGRDTQYF
cdr3_nt: TGTGCCAGCAGCTTAGATCCAGGGCGGGATACGCAGTATTTT

j_call: TRBJ2-7
v_call: TRBV7-9
clone_size: few
d_call: .
cdr3_aa: CASSLTGYYEQYF
cdr3_nt: TGTGCCAGCAGCTTAACAGGGTACTACGAGCAGTACTTC

j_call: TRBJ2-7
v_call: TRBV6-5
clone_size: .
d_call: .
cdr3_aa: CASRSTGFGYEQYF
cdr3_nt: TGTGCCAGCAGGAGCACAGGTTTCGGCTACGAGCAGTACTTC

j_call: TRBJ2-7
v_call: TRBV19
clone_size: .
d_call: TRBD1
cdr3_aa: CASSTPGTGENEQYF
cdr3_nt: TGTGCCAGTAGTACTCCCGGGACAGGGGAAAACGAGCAGTACTTC